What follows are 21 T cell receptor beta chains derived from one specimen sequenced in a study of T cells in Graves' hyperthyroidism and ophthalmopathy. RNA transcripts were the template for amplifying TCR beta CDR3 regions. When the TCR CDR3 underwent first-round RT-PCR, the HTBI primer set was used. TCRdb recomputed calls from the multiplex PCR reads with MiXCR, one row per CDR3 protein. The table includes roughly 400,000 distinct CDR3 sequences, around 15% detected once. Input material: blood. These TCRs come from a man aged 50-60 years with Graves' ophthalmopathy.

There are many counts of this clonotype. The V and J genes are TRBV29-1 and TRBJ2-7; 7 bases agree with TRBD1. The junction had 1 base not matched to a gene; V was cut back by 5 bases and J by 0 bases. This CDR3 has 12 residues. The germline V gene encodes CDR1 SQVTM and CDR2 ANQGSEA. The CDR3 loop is CSVWDSSYEQYF. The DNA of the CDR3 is TGCAGCGTTTGGGACAGCTCCTACGAGCAGTACTTC.

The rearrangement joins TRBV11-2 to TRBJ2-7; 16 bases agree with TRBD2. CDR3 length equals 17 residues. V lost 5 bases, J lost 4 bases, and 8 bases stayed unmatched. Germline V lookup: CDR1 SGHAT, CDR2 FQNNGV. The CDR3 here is CASSPGTSGRVGYEQYF. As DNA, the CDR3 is TGTGCCAGCAGCCCGGGGACTAGCGGGAGGGTAGGATACGAGCAGTACTTC.

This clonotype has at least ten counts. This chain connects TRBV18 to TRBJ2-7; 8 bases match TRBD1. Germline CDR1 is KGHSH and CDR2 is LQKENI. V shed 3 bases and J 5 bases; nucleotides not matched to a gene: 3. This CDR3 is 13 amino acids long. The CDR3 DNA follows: TGTGCCAGCTCACCGGACAGGGTAAACGAGCAGTACTTC. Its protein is CASSPDRVNEQYF. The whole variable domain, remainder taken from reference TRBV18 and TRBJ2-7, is NAGVMQNPRHLVRRRGQEARLRCSPMKGHSHVYWYRQLPEEGLKFMVYLQKENIIDESGMPKERFSAEFPKEGPSILRIQQVVRGDSAAYFCASSPDRVNEQYFGPGTRLTVT.

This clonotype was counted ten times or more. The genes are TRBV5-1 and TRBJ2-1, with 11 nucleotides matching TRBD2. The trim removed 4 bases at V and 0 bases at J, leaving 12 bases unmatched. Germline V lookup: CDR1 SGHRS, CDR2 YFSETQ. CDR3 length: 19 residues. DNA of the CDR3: TGCGCCAGCAGCCCGGGACTAGCGGCTTTCATTATCTCCTACAATGAGCAGTTCTTC. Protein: CASSPGLAAFIISYNEQFF.

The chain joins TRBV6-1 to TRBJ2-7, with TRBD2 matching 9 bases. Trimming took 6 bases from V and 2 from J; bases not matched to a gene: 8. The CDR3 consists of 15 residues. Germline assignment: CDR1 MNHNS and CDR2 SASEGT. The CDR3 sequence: CASSPWTSATYEQYF. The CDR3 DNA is TGTGCCAGCAGCCCTTGGACTAGCGCCACCTACGAGCAGTACTTC.

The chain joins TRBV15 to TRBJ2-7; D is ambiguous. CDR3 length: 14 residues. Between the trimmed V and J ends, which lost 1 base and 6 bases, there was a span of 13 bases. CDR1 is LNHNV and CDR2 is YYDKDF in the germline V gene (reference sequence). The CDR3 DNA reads TGTGCCACCAGCAGAGGCAGCAACCCCGGCGAGCAGTACTTC. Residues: CATSRGSNPGEQYF. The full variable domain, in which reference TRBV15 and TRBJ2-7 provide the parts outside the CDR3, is DAMVIQNPRYQVTQFGKPVTLSCSQTLNHNVMYWYQQKSSQAPKLLFHYYDKDFNNEADTPDNFQSRRPNTSFCFLDIRSPGLGDTAMYLCATSRGSNPGEQYFGPGTRLTVT.

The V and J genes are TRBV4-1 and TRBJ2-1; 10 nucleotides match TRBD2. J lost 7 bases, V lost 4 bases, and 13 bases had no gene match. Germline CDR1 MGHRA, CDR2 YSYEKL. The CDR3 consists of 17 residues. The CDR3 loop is CASSRSISGRSVNEQFF. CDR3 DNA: TGCGCCAGCAGCCGATCGATTAGCGGGAGGTCAGTTAATGAGCAGTTCTTC.

CDR3 region: CSAIVGGRNEKLFF. The CDR3 region has the DNA TGCAGTGCTATCGTGGGGGGCAGGAATGAAAAACTGTTTTTT. This sequence joins TRBV20-1 and TRBJ1-4, with a tentative D call TRBD1 (6 bases). Looked up from germline, CDR1 is DFQATT and CDR2 is SNEGSKA (reference sequence). Between the trimmed V and J ends, which lost 4 bases and 5 bases, there was a span of 14 bases. The CDR3 is 14 residues long.

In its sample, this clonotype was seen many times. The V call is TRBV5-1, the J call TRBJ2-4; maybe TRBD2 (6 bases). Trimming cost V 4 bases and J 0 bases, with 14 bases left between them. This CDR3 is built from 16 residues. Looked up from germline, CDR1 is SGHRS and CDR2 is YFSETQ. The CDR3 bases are TGCGCCAGCAGCCGCGGGACGGAGCTAGCCAAAAACATTCAGTACTTC. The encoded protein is CASSRGTELAKNIQYF.

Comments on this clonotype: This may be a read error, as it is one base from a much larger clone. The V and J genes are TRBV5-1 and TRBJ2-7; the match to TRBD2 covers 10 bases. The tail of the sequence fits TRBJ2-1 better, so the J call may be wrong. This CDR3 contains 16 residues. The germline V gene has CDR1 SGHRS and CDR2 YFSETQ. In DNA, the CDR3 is TGCGCCAGCAAAAATGCCGGGACTAGCGACTCCTACGAGCAGTTCTTC. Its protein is CASKNAGTSDSYEQFF.

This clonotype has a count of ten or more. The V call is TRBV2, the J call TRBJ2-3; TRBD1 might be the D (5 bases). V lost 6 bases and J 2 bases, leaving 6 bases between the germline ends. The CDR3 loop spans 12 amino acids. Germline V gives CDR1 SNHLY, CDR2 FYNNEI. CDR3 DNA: TGTGCCAGCAGGGACAACACAGATACGCAGTATTTT. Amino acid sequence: CASRDNTDTQYF.

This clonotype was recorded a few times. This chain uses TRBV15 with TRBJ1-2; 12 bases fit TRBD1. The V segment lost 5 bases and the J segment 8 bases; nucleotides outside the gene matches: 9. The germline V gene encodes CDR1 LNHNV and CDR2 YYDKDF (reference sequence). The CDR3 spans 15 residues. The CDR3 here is CATSAVRDRGRGYTF. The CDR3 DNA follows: TGTGCCACCAGCGCAGTCCGGGACAGGGGGCGAGGCTACACCTTC.

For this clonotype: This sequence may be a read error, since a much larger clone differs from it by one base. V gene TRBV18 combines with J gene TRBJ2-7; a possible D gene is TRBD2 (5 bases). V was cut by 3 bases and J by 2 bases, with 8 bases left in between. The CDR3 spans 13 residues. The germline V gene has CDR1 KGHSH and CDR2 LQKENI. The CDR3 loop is CASSPKRTYEQYF. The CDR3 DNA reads TGTGCCAGCTCACCTAAGCGGACCTACGAGCAGTACTTC. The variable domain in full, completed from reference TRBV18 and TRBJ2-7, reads NAGVMQNPRHLVRRRGQEARLRCSPMKGHSHVYWYRQLPEEGLKFMVYLQKENIIDESGMPKERFSAEFPKEGPSILRIQQVVRGDSAAYFCASSPKRTYEQYFGPGTRLTVT.

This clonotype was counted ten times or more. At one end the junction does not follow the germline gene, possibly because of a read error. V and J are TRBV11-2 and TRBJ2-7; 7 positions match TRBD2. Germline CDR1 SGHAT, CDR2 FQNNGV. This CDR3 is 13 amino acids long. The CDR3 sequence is CASNLVGGYEQYF. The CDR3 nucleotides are TGTGCCAGCAACTTAGTGGGGGGGTACGAGCAGTACTTC.

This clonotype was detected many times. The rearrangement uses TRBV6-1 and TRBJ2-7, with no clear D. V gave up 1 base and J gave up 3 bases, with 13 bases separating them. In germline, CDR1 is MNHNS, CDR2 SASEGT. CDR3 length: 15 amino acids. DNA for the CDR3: TGTGCCAGCAGTGAAGGCCCGACGTTAGGCTACGAGCAGTACTTC. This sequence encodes CASSEGPTLGYEQYF.

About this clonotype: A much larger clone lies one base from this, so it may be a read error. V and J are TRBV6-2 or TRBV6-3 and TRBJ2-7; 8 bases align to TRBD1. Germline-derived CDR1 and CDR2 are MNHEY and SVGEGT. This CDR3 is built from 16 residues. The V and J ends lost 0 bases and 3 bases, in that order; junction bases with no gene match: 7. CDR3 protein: CASSYSGAGGIYEQYF. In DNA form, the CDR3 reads TGTGCCAGCAGTTACTCAGGGGCAGGGGGCATCTACGAGCAGTACTTC.

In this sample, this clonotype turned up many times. The CDR3 protein is CASLGREGTEAFF. CDR3 bases: TGTGCTAGTCTTGGGAGGGAAGGCACTGAAGCTTTCTTT. The V gene is TRBV12-5, the J gene TRBJ1-1; no firm D call. Trimming cost V 8 bases and J 4 bases, with 14 bases left between them. This CDR3 spans 13 amino acids. The germline gives CDR1 LGHNT, CDR2 FRNRAP.

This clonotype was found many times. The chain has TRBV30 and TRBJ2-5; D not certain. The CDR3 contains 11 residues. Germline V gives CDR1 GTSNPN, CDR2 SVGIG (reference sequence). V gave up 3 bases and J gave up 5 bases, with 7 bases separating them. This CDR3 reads CAWSPRETQYF. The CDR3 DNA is TGTGCCTGGAGCCCTCGGGAGACCCAGTACTTC. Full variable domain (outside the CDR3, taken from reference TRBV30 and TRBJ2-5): SQTIHQWPATLVQPVGSPLSLECTVEGTSNPNLYWYRQAAGRGLQLLFYSVGIGQISSEVPQNLSASRPQDRQFILSSKKLLLSDSGFYLCAWSPRETQYFGPGTRLLVL.

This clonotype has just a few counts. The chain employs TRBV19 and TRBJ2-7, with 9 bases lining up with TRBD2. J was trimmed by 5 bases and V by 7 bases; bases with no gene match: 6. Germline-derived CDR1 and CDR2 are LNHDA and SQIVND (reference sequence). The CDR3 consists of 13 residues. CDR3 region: CASTGTSKDEQYF. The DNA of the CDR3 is TGTGCCAGTACGGGGACTAGCAAAGACGAGCAGTACTTC.

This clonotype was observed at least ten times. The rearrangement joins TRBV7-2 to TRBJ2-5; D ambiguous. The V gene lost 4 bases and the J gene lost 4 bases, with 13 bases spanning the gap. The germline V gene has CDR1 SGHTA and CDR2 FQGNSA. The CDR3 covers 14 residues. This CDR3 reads CASSSFVGGETQYF. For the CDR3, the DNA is TGTGCCAGCAGCTCGTTCGTGGGTGGAGAGACCCAGTACTTC.

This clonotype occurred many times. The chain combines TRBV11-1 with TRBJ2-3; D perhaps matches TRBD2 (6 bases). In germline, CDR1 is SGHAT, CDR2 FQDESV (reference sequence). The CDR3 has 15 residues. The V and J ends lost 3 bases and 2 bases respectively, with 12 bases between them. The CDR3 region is CASSFGTLNTDTQYF. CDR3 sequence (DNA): TGTGCCAGCAGCTTTGGGACTTTGAACACAGATACGCAGTATTTT.